These 7 T cell receptor beta chains were all obtained from the same sample, sequenced in a study of cytomegalovirus exposure and HLA in healthy donors. Primers included in the PCR were 60 Vbeta and 13 Jbeta primers. Clones were read by immunoSEQ multiplex PCR, and TCRdb kept only the in-frame ones, dropping some. The data hold about 150,000 clones, with over 60% observed a single time. Sequenced: PBMCs. The receptor source for this set is a man aged 35 to 55 in good health and CMV-seronegative.

The gene calls are TRBV9 and TRBJ2-5; 7 bases fit TRBD2. This CDR3 contains 17 residues. V trimming: 3 bases; J trimming: 5 bases; junction bases outside the gene matches: 16. Looked up from germline, CDR1 is SGDLS and CDR2 is YYNGEE. The CDR3 sequence: CASSGQRGGTVGETQYF. The CDR3 nucleotides are TGTGCCAGCAGCGGGCAGAGGGGAGGGACCGTTGGGGAGACCCAGTACTTC. The full variable domain, its missing parts supplied by reference TRBV9 and TRBJ2-5, is DSGVTQTPKHLITATGQRVTLRCSPRSGDLSVYWYQQSLDQGLQFLIQYYNGEERAKGNILERFSAQQFPDLHSELNLSSLELGDSALYFCASSGQRGGTVGETQYFGPGTRLLVL.

This clone has a handful of counts. V and J are TRBV28 and TRBJ2-7; D is possibly TRBD1 (6 bases). CDR3 length equals 13 residues. V was pared by 9 bases and J by 6 bases, with 18 bases between. The germline gives CDR1 MDHEN, CDR2 SYDVKM. The CDR3: CASWGVGGGEQYF. CDR3 in DNA: TGTGCCAGTTGGGGCGTTGGGGGCGGCGAGCAGTACTTC.

This chain links TRBV30 with TRBJ2-6; D perhaps matches TRBD1 (6 bases). The germline V and J ends were trimmed by 0 bases and 0 bases, with 9 bases remaining between them. The CDR3 consists of 16 residues. CDR1 is GTSNPN and CDR2 is SVGIG in the germline V gene (reference sequence). DNA of the CDR3: TGTGCCTGGAGTGTACAGGGAGTCTCTGGGGCCAACGTCCTGACTTTC. It yields the protein CAWSVQGVSGANVLTF.

This clone was detected once. The chain recombines TRBV19 with TRBJ2-3; 14 bases are shared with TRBD2. This CDR3 is built from 18 residues. Germline CDR1 LNHDA, CDR2 SQIVND (reference sequence). V was clipped by 1 base and J by 3 bases; unmatched bases: 6. Here the CDR3 reads CASSIGLAGGTATDTQYF. The CDR3 DNA is TGTGCCAGTAGTATAGGACTAGCGGGGGGGACAGCAACAGATACGCAGTATTTT.

The CDR3 DNA sequence: TGTGCCAGCACGGGCGGGAGCATATCCTACAATGAGCAGTTCTTC. It yields the protein CASTGGSISYNEQFF. The V gene is TRBV6-1, the J gene TRBJ2-1; the match to TRBD2 covers 7 bases. The CDR3 runs 15 residues. Germline CDR1 is MNHNS and CDR2 is SASEGT. The V and J ends lost 7 bases and 1 base, in that order; junction bases with no gene match: 7.

The genes are TRBV7-2 and TRBJ2-5, with TRBD1 as a possible D gene (5 bases). Looked up from germline, CDR1 is SGHTA and CDR2 is FQGNSA. CDR3 length: 12 residues. V lost 5 bases to trimming and J lost 1 base, with 5 bases between them. The CDR3 reads CASSGAQETQYF. DNA for the CDR3: TGTGCCAGCAGCGGGGCCCAAGAGACCCAGTACTTC.

V usage is TRBV5-6 and J usage is TRBJ1-1, with unresolved D. CDR1 and CDR2 (germline): SGHDT, YYEEEE. The CDR3 is 15 residues long. Trimming took off 3 bases at V and 2 bases at J, with 14 bases between the two ends. The CDR3 loop reads CASSSRPGANTEAFF. For the CDR3, the DNA is TGTGCCAGCAGCTCCCGACCCGGAGCAAACACTGAAGCTTTCTTT.